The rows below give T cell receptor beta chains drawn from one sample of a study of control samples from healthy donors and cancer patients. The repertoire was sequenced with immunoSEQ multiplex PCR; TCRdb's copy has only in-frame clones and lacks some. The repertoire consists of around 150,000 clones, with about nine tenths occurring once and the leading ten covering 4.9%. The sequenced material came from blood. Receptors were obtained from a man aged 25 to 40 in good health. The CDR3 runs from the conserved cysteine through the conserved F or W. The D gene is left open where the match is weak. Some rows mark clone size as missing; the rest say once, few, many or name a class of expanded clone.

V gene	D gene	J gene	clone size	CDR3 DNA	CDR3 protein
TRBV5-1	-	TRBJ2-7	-	TGCGCCAGCAGCTTGGACACTACCTACGAGCAGTACTTC	CASSLDTTYEQYF
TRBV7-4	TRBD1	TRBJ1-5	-	TGTGCCAGCAGCTTCAAACAGGGGGACCAGCCCCAGCATTTT	CASSFKQGDQPQHF
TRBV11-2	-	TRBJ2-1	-	TGTGCCAGCAGCTTAGTTGTGGGGTTCCATGAGCAGTTCTTC	CASSLVVGFHEQFF
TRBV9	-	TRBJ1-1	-	TGTGCCAGCAGCGTAGAGCTGGGAGTCGGCATGAACACTGAAGCTTTCTTT	CASSVELGVGMNTEAFF
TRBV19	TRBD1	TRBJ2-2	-	TGTGCCAGTGACAGGGGGCTGAACGGGGAGCTGTTTTTT	CASDRGLNGELFF
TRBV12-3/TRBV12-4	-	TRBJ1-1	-	TGTGCCAGCAGTCGAGACGGGGTCACTGAAGCTTTCTTT	CASSRDGVTEAFF
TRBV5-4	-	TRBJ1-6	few	TGTGCCAGCAGCTGGGACAATTCACCCCTCCACTTT	CASSWDNSPLHF
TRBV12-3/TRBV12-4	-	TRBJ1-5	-	TGTGCCAGCAGTTTAGCCGGTCAGCCCCAGCATTTT	CASSLAGQPQHF
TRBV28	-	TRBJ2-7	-	TGTGCCAGCAGTTTAAGTTTAACTTACGAGCAGTACTTC	CASSLSLTYEQYF
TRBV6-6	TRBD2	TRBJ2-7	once	TGTGCCAGCAGTTACTCCCCTAGCGGGGCCTACGAGCAGTACTTC	CASSYSPSGAYEQYF
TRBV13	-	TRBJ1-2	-	TGTGCCAGCAGCGTGACGGAACGATCGAACTATGGCTACACCTTC	CASSVTERSNYGYTF
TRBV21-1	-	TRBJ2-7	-	TGTGCCAGCAGCACGGGGGTAGCGGAAGCCTACGAGCAGTACTTC	CASSTGVAEAYEQYF
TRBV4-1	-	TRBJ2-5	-	TGCGCCAGCAGCCGAGACTACAACTTAGAGACCCAGTACTTC	CASSRDYNLETQYF
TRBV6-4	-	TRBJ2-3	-	TGTGCCAGCAGTGAAGCGGCTAGCACAGATACGCAGTATTTT	CASSEAASTDTQYF
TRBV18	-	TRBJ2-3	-	TGTGCCAGCTCACCAGGGGGCACTAGCACAGATACGCAGTATTTT	CASSPGGTSTDTQYF
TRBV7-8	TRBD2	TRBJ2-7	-	TGTGCCAGCAGCACCCTAGCGGGAGGCTACGAGCAGTACTTC	CASSTLAGGYEQYF
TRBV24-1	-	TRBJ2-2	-	TGTGCCACCAGTGATTTATCGACTTCCGGGGAGCTGTTTTTT	CATSDLSTSGELFF
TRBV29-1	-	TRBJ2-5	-	TGCAGCGTTAGGGGGGGAGAGACCCAGTACTTC	CSVRGGETQYF
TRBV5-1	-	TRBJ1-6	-	TGCGCCAGCAGCTTGGGAGGCCTGGGGGGTAATTCACCCCTCCACTTT	CASSLGGLGGNSPLHF
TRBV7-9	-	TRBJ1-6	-	TGTGCCAGCAGCTTAGAGGGCCTCAGAGCACCCCTCCACTTT	CASSLEGLRAPLHF
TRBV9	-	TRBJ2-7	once	TGTGCCAGCAGCGTAGCGGGGTGGGGCGAGCAGTACTTC	CASSVAGWGEQYF
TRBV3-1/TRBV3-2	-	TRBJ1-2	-	TGTGCCAGCAGCCAAGGGAAGGTTTTTAACTATGGCTACACCTTC	CASSQGKVFNYGYTF
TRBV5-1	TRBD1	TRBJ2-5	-	TGCGCCAGCAGCCCCGGGACAGGGGGCTTCCAAGAGACCCAGTACTTC	CASSPGTGGFQETQYF
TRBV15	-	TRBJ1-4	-	TGTGCCACCAGCAGAGGGGCAACAACTAATGAAAAACTGTTTTTT	CATSRGATTNEKLFF
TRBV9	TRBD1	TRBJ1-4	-	TGTGCCAGCAGCGTCTCGGGACAGTCTAATGAAAAACTGTTTTTT	CASSVSGQSNEKLFF
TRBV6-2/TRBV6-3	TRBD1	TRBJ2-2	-	TGTGCCAGCAGTGACTCCGACAGGGGGCTCACCGGGGAGCTGTTTTTT	CASSDSDRGLTGELFF
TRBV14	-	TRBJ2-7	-	TGTGCCAGCAGCCAAGACAATTTCTACGAGCAGTACTTC	CASSQDNFYEQYF
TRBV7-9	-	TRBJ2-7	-	TGTGCCAGCAGCGAACTATCAGACTCCTACGAGCAGTACTTC	CASSELSDSYEQYF
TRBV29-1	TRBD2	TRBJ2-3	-	TGCAGCGTTGATGGGACTAGCGGGGACACAGATACGCAGTATTTT	CSVDGTSGDTDTQYF
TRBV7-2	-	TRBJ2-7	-	TGTGCCAGCAGCCTCCCCTTTAGCGAGCAGTACTTC	CASSLPFSEQYF
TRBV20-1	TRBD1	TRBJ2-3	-	TGCAGTGCTAGTAGGCAGGGGGCAGCCGATACGCAGTATTTT	CSASRQGAADTQYF
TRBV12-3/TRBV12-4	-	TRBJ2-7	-	TGTGCCAGCAGTTTCGTACCTCGGCACGAGCAGTACTTC	CASSFVPRHEQYF
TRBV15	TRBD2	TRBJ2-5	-	TGTGCCACCAGTTGGACTAGCGAGCAAGAGACCCAGTACTTC	CATSWTSEQETQYF
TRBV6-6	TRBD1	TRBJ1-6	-	TGTGCCAGCAAGTATACGGACAGGGATTCACCCCTCCACTTT	CASKYTDRDSPLHF
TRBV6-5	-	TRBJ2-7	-	TGTGCCAGTGCGGAGAGACGGGGGTCCTACGAGCAGTACTTC	CASAERRGSYEQYF
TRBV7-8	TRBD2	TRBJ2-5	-	TGTGCCAGCACCCCCCGGCAGCGGGGACAAGAGACCCAGTACTTC	CASTPRQRGQETQYF